This T cell receptor (beta chain) was observed in a study of neurological immune-mediated disorders (dated by TCRdb to between 2017 and 2020). For the wider study: Using UMI-based sequencing, the study compared peripheral blood TCR-beta repertoires from patients with HTLV-I-associated myelopathy (HAM/TSP), patients with multiple sclerosis, and healthy controls. Alongside PBMC samples, the set of some 97 TCR-beta libraries contained longitudinal samples, technical triplicates, and paired CD4+ and CD8+ T-cell subsets that had been sorted. The cohort was made up of approximately 71 subjects, consisting of some 14 HAM/TSP patients, around 35 multiple sclerosis patients and about 20 healthy controls.

This clonotype was detected ten times or more. What this receptor recognizes is not known. Base qualities are missing; no much larger clone stands one base away. The CDR3 sequence holds 12 residues, the cysteine and phenylalanine included. CDR3 DNA is the only sequence kept; it has 36 bases, read in frame from the first base. The germline V gene (reference sequence) gives CDR1 as DFQATT and CDR2 as SNEGSKA. Here V drops 5 bases and J drops 7 bases, and the junction holds 1 base not matched to any gene. cDNA was synthesized by template-switch 5'RACE using a primer with a 10-nucleotide random unique molecular identifier that tagged each TCR transcript. Each sequencing run produced over 160 million TCR-beta sequences covering 15-18 subjects. The RNeasy kit was used to extract total RNA. The KAPA Real-time Library Amplification kit was used to amplify TCR-beta VDJ regions with primers targeting the TCR constant region and the 5'RACE anchor. Sample indexes and Illumina adaptors were added in a first PCR, and a second PCR then increased library yield. After purification with Ampure beads, the TCR product of roughly 650 bp was size-selected on a 2% E-gel SizeSelection system. Before pooling, libraries had their quality checked on a Bioanalyzer, their concentration measured with Qubit, and their quantity determined with the Kapa Library Quantification kit. An Illumina HiSeq 2500 sequenced the libraries paired-end 2 x 150 bp. To increase sequence diversity, about 25-30% phiX was spiked into each library pool. On the authors' methods: Quality-filtered reads were processed with the UMI-based MiGEC pipeline, and over 80% of raw TCR sequences were removed by the MiGEC pipeline during error correction. VDJ genes were aligned to IMGT germline references, and each clonotype was defined by a unique CDR3 amino acid sequence together with V-J genes. VDJtools evaluated clonal expansion, Shannon diversity and CDR3 relatedness (CalcPairwiseDistances, ClusterSamples); CLCbio workbench built phylogenetic trees. A clone was classed as expanded if it had 8 or more unique UMIs, a cutoff based on coefficient-of-variation modelling across technical triplicates. TCRdb handled the public reads itself, with Q25 trimming in fastp and clone calling in MiXCR, and kept productive beta chains. Each record represents a unique CDR3 protein, reported with the most common genes and DNA among its rows. Here the V and J calls rest on TCRdb's processing, not on the authors' analysis. The sample table contains 20,000 to 25,000 distinct CDR3 sequences; only one count was recorded for over 12% of them. The ten most abundant clones make up around 15% of the sample.

Findings and caveats that apply to the study as a whole: Across subjects, expanded clones never shared an identical CDR3 amino acid sequence, which suggests that the TCR-beta repertoires in every group were private. The highest TCR clonal expansion was observed in HAM/TSP patients, whereas the lowest was observed in MS patients, even when compared with healthy controls.

Libraries from unsorted PBMCs were made from 2 million PBMCs kept in RNAlater at -80 degrees C until RNA extraction. Peripheral blood underwent Ficoll-Hypaque density gradient centrifugation to isolate PBMCs, which were then cryopreserved in liquid nitrogen. Sequencing was performed on PBMCs. The receptor was derived from a female donor with HTLV-1-associated myelopathy (HAM/TSP). Rearrangement joined TRBV20-1 to TRBJ1-6, and 8 bases in between align with TRBD1. The CDR3: CSAGQGNSPLHF. The sequence in DNA is TGCAGTGCTGGACAGGGAAATTCACCCCTCCACTTT.